This TCR beta chain was captured in a study of blood T cell repertoires in COVID-19. The overall study: Sites in the United States, Italy and Spain provided acute and convalescent COVID-19 samples. In each case, the material was cDNA or gDNA derived from T cells, B-cell-depleted T cells, or PBMCs.

J was trimmed by 1 base and V by 1 base; bases with no gene match: 2. The CDR3 runs to 16 residues. CDR1 and CDR2 from the germline V gene are SGHTA and FQGNSA. In the original workflow: Reference gene primer amplification gave nucleated cell count estimates. Clones were sequenced by immunoSEQ multiplex PCR, and TCRdb holds only the in-frame ones, with some missing. V, J and clone size derive from that table, while D and trimming were established from the DNA sequence. This repertoire shows approximately 230,000 clones, 83% found once; its top ten account for 5.7%. Sequencing was carried out using peripheral blood. The rearrangement joins TRBV7-2 to TRBJ2-3; 10 bases map to TRBD2. This clonotype was obtained from an elderly man with acute or convalescent COVID-19. The CDR3 protein is CASSLDGTSGTDTQYF. CDR3 nucleotide sequence: TGTGCCAGCAGCTTAGACGGGACTAGCGGCACAGATACGCAGTATTTT. Variable domain in full (rest from reference TRBV7-2 and TRBJ2-3): GAGVSQSPSNKVTEKGKDVELRCDPISGHTALYWYRQSLGQGLEFLIYFQGNSAPDKSGLPSDRFSAERTGGSVSTLTIQRTQQEDSAVYLCASSLDGTSGTDTQYFGPGTRLTVL.